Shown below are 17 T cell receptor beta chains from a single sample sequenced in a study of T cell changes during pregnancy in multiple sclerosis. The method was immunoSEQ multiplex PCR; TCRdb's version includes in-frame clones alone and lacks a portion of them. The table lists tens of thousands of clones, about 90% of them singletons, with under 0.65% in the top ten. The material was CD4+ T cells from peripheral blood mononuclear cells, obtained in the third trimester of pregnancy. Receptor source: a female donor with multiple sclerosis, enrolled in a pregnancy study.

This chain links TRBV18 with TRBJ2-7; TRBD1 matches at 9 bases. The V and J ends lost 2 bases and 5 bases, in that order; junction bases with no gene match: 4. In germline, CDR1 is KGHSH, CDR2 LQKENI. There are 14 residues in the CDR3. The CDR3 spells CASSPTGQGNEQYF. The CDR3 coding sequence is TGTGCCAGCTCACCAACGGGACAGGGAAACGAGCAGTACTTC.

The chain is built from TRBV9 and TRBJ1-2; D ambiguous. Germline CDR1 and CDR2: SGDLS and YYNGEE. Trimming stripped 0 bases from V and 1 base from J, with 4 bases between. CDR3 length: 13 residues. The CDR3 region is CASSVVGNYGYTF. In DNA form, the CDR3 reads TGTGCCAGCAGCGTAGTCGGTAACTATGGCTACACCTTC.

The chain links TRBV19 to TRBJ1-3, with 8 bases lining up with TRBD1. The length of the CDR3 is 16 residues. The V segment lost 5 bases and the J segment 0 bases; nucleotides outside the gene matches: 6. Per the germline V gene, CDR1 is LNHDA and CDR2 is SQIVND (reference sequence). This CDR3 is CASSERTGSSGNTIYF. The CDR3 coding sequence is TGTGCCAGTAGTGAAAGGACAGGGAGCTCTGGAAACACCATATATTTT.

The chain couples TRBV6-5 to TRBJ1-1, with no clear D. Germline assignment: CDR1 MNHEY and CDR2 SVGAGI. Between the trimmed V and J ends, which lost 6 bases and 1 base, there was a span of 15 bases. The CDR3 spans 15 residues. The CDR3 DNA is TGTGCCAGCAGCAGGAACTTGGGAGGGAACACTGAAGCTTTCTTT. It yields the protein CASSRNLGGNTEAFF.

CDR3 sequence (DNA): TGTGCCAGTAGGGCAGGACAGGGTGCCTATGGCTACACCTTC. This encodes CASRAGQGAYGYTF. The chain uses TRBV19 and TRBJ1-2, with 8 nucleotides matching TRBD1. Trimming at V came to 6 bases and at J to 4 bases, leaving 7 bases not matched to a gene. The CDR3 has 14 amino acids. CDR1 is LNHDA, CDR2 SQIVND, per germline (reference sequence).

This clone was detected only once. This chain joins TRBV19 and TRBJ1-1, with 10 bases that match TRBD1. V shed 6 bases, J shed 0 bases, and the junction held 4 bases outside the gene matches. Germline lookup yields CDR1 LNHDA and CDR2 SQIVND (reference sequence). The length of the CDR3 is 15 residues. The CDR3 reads CASRGQGNLNTEAFF. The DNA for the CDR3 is TGTGCCAGTAGGGGACAGGGGAACTTGAACACTGAAGCTTTCTTT.

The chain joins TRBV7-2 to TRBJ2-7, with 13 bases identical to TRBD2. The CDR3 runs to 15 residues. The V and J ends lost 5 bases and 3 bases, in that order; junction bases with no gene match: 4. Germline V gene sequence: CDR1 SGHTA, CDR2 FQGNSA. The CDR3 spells CASSRRLAGGYEQYF. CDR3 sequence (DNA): TGTGCCAGCAGCCGTAGACTAGCGGGGGGCTACGAGCAGTACTTC.

CDR3 region: CASSDQLVNSYEQYF. In DNA, the CDR3 is TGCGCCAGCAGCGACCAACTAGTTAACTCCTACGAGCAGTACTTC. This chain uses TRBV10-2 with TRBJ2-7; D is perhaps TRBD2 (5 bases). CDR1 is WSHSY and CDR2 is SAAADI in the germline V gene. V was shortened by 6 bases and J by 0 bases, with 15 bases between the two germline ends. The CDR3 consists of 15 residues.

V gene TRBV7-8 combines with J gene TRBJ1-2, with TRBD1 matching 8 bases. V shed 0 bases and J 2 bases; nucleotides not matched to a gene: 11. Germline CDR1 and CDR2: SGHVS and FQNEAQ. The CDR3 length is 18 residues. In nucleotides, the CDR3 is TGTGCCAGCAGCTTAGCGCCGGACAGGGTCCTGTTAAACTATGGCTACACCTTC. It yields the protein CASSLAPDRVLLNYGYTF.

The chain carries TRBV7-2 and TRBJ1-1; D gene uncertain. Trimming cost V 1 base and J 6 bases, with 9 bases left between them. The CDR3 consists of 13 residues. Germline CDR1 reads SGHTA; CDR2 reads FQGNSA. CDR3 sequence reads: CASSLGPQAEAFF. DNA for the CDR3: TGTGCCAGCAGCTTAGGCCCCCAGGCTGAAGCTTTCTTT.

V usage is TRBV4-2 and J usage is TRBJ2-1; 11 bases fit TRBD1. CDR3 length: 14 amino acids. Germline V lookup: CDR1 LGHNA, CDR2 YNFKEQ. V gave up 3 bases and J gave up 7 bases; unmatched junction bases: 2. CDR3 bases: TGTGCCAGCAGCCACGGACAGGGGGCGAATGAGCAGTTCTTC. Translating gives CASSHGQGANEQFF.

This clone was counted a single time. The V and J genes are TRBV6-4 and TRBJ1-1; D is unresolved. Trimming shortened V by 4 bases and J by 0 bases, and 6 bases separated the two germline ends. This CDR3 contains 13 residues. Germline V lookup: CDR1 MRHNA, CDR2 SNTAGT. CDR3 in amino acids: CASSAKLNTEAFF. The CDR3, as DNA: TGTGCCAGCAGTGCAAAATTGAACACTGAAGCTTTCTTT.

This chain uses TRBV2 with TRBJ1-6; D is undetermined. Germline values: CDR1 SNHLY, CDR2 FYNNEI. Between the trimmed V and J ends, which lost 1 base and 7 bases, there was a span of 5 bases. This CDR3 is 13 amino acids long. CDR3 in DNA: TGTGCCAGCAGTGAAGTGAGAAATTCACCCCTCCACTTT. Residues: CASSEVRNSPLHF.

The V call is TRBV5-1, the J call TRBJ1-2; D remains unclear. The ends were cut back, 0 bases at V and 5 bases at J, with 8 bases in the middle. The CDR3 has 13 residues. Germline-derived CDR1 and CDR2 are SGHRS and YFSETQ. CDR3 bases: TGCGCCAGCAGCTTGGATCCCGTTTATGGCTACACCTTC. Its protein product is CASSLDPVYGYTF.

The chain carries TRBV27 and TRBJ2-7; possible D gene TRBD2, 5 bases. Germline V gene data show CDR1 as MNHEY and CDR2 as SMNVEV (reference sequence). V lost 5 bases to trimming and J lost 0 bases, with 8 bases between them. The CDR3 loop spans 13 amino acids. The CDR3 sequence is CASSPGISYEQYF. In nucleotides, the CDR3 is TGTGCCAGCAGTCCCGGGATCTCCTACGAGCAGTACTTC.

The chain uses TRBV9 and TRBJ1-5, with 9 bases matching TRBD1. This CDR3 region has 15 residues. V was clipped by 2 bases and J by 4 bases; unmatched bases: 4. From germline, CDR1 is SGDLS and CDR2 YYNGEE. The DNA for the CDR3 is TGTGCCAGCAGCGTCCGGGACAGGGTGAATCAGCCCCAGCATTTT. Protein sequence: CASSVRDRVNQPQHF.

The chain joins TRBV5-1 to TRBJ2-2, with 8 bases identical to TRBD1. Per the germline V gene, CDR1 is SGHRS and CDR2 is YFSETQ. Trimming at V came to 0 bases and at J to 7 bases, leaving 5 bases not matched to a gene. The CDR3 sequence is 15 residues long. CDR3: CASSLAWTGFGELFF. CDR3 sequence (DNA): TGCGCCAGCAGCTTGGCCTGGACAGGGTTCGGGGAGCTGTTTTTT.